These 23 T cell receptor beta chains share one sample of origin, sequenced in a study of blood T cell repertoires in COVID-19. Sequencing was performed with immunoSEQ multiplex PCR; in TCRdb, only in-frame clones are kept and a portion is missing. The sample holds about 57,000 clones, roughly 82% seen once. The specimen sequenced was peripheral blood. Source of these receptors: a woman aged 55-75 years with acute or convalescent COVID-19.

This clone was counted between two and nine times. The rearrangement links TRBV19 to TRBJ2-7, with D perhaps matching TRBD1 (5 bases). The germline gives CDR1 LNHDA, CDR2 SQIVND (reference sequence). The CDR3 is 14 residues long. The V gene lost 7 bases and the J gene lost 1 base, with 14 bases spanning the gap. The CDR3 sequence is CASKSTGASYEQYF. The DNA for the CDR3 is TGTGCCAGTAAGTCTACTGGGGCTTCCTACGAGCAGTACTTC.

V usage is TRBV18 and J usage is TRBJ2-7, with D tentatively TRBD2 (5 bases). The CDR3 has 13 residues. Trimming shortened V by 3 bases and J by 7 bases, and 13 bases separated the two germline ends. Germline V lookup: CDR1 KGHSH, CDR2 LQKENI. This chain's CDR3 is CASSPIDAGEQYF. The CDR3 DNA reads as TGTGCCAGCTCACCTATCGATGCGGGTGAGCAGTACTTC.

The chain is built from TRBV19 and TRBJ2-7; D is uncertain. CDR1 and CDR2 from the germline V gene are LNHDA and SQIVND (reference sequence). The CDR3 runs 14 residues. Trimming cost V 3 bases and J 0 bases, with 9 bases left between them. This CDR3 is CASSISHSSYEQYF. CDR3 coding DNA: TGTGCCAGTAGTATTTCCCACAGCTCCTACGAGCAGTACTTC.

CDR3 amino acids: CASSYQGTDTQYF. The CDR3 nucleotides are TGTGCCAGCAGCTATCAGGGTACAGATACGCAGTATTTT. This chain connects TRBV3-1 (or the pseudogene TRBV3-2) to TRBJ2-3; D might be TRBD1 (5 bases). Trimming removed 5 bases at V and 3 bases at J, with 9 bases between. Per germline, CDR1 LGHDT and CDR2 YNNKEL (reference sequence). The CDR3 is 13 amino acids.

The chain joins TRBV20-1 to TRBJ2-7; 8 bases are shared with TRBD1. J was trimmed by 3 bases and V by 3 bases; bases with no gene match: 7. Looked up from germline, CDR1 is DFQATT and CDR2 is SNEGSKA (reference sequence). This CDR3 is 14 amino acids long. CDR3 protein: CSASIQGANYEQYF. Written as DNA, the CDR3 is TGCAGTGCTAGTATCCAGGGGGCGAACTACGAGCAGTACTTC.

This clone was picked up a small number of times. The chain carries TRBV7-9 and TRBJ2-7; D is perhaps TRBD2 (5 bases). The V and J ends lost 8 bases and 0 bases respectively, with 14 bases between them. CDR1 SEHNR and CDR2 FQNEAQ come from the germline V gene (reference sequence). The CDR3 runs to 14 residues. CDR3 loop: CASRPGYSSYEQYF. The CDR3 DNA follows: TGTGCCAGCCGTCCGGGGTATAGCTCCTACGAGCAGTACTTC.

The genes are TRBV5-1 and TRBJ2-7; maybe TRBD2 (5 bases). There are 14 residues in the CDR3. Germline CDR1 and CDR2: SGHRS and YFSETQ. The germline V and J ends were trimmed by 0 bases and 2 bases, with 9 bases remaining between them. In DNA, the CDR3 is TGCGCCAGCAGCTTGGACGGGAACACCTACGAGCAGTACTTC. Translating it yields CASSLDGNTYEQYF.

Written as DNA, the CDR3 is TGTGCCAGCAACCAGGGGAGGGGATACGAGCAGTACTTC. Protein product: CASNQGRGYEQYF. The chain uses TRBV6-5 and TRBJ2-7, with D maybe TRBD2 (7 bases). Trimming cost V 7 bases and J 4 bases, with 14 bases left between them. In germline, CDR1 is MNHEY, CDR2 SVGAGI. This CDR3 is built from 13 residues.

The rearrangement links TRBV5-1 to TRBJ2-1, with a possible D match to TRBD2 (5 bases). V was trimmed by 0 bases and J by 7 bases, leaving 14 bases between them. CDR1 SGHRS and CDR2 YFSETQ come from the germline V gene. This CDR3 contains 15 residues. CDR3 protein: CASSLGVSSINEQFF. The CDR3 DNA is TGCGCCAGCAGCTTGGGCGTCTCTAGCATTAATGAGCAGTTCTTC.

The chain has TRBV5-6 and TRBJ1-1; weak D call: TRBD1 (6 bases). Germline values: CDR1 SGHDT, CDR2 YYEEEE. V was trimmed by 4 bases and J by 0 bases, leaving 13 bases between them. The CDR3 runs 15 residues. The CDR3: CASSLYQGMNTEAFF. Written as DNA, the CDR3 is TGTGCCAGCAGCCTTTATCAGGGGATGAACACTGAAGCTTTCTTT.

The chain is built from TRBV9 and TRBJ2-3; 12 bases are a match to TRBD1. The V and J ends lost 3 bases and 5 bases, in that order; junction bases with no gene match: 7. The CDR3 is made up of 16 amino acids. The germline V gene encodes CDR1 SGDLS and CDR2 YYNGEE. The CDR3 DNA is TGTGCCAGCAGCGACTTCCGGGACAGGGGGCAAGATACGCAGTATTTT. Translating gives CASSDFRDRGQDTQYF.

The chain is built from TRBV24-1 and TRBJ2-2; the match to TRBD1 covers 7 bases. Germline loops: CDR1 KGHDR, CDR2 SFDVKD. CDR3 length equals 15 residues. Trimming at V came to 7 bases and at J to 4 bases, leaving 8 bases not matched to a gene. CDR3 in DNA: TGTGCCACCAGGCCCCGGGACAGATCCACCGGGGAGCTGTTTTTT. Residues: CATRPRDRSTGELFF.

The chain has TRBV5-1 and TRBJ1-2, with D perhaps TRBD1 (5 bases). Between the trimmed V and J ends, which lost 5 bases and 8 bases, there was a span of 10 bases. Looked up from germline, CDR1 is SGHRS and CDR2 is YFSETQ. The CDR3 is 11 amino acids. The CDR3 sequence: CASRKGNGYTF. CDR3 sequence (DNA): TGCGCCAGCAGAAAGGGGAACGGCTACACCTTC.

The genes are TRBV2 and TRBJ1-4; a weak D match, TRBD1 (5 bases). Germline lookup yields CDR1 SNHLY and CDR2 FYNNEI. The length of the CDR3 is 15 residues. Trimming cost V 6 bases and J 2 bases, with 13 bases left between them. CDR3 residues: CASRALGGTNEKLFF. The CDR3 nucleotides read TGTGCCAGCAGGGCCCTGGGGGGGACTAATGAAAAACTGTTTTTT.

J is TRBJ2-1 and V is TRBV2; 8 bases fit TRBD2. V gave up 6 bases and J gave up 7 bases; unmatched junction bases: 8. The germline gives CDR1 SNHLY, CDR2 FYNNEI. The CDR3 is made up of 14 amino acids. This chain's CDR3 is CASRLLAVQNEQFF. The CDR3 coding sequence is TGTGCCAGCAGACTACTAGCGGTCCAGAATGAGCAGTTCTTC.

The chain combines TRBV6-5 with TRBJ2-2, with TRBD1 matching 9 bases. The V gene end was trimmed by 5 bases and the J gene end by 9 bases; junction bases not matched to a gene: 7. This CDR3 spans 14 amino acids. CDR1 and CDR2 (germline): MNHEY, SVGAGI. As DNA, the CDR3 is TGTGCCAGCAGTAAACGGGACAGGGAACGGGAGCTGTTTTTT. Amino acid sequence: CASSKRDRERELFF.

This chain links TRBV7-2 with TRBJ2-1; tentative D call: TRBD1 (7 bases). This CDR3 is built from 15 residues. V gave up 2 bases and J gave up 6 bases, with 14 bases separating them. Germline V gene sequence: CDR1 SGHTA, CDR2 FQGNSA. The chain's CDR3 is CASSLHRQGGNEQFF. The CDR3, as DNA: TGTGCCAGCAGCTTACATCGACAGGGAGGCAATGAGCAGTTCTTC.

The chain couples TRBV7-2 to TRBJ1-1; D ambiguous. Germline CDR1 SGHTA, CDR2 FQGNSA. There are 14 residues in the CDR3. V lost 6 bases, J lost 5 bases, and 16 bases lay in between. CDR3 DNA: TGTGCCAGCAGATTACTACCAGGAGGGACTGAAGCTTTCTTT. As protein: CASRLLPGGTEAFF. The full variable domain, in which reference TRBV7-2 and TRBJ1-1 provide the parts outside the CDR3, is GAGVSQSPSNKVTEKGKDVELRCDPISGHTALYWYRQSLGQGLEFLIYFQGNSAPDKSGLPSDRFSAERTGGSVSTLTIQRTQQEDSAVYLCASRLLPGGTEAFFGQGTRLTVV.

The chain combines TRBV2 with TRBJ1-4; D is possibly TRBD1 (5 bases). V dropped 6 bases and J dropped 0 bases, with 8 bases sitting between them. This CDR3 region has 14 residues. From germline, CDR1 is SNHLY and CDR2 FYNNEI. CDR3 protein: CASSDSATNEKLFF. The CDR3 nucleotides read TGTGCCAGCAGCGACAGTGCAACTAATGAAAAACTGTTTTTT.

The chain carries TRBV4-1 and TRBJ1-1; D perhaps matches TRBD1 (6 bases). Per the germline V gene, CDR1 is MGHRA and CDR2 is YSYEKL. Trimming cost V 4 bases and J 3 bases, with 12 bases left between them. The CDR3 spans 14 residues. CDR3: CASSRGEGDTEAFF. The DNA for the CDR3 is TGCGCCAGCAGCCGCGGCGAGGGGGACACTGAAGCTTTCTTT.

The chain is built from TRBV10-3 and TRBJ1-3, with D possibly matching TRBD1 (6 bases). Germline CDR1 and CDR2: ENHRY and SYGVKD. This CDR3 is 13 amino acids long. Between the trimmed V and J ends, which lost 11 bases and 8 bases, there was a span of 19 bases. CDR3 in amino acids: CAGSGTQRDTIYF. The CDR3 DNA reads TGTGCCGGCTCCGGGACACAAAGGGACACCATATATTTT.

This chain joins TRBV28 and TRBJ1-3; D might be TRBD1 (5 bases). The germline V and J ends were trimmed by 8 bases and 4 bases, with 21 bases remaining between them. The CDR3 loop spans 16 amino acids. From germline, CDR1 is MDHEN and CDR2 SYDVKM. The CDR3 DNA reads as TGTGCCAGCTTCGCCCCTGACAGTGTCTGGGGAAACACCATATATTTT. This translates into CASFAPDSVWGNTIYF.

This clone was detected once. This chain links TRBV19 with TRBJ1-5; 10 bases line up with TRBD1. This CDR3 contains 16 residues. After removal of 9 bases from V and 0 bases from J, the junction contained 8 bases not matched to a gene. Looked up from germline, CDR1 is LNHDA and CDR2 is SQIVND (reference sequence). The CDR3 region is CASRDRGGYSNQPQHF. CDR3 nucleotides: TGTGCCAGCAGGGACAGGGGCGGTTATAGCAATCAGCCCCAGCATTTT.